The next 5 T cell receptor beta chains were all read from a single sample in a study of shared clonotypes between healthy human individuals. The repertoire was sequenced with immunoSEQ multiplex PCR; TCRdb's copy has only in-frame clones and lacks some. The repertoire holds 450,000 to 600,000 clones, with 70% to 80% as singletons. Sequenced material: PBMCs. Receptor source: a woman aged 40 to 50 in good health. Some clones in this sample may be carry-over from other donors' samples.

This clone was counted between two and nine times. The chain employs TRBV7-6 and TRBJ2-1; TRBD2 aligns across 7 bases. V shed 0 bases and J 7 bases; nucleotides not matched to a gene: 0. The CDR3 consists of 13 residues. Looked up from germline, CDR1 is SGHVS and CDR2 is FNYEAQ. In DNA, the CDR3 is TGTGCCAGCAGCTTAGCGGGGGGGAATGAGCAGTTCTTC. This translates into CASSLAGGNEQFF.

The chain is built from TRBV6-5 and TRBJ2-5; 9 nucleotides line up with TRBD1. CDR3 size: 14 residues. Germline lookup yields CDR1 MNHEY and CDR2 SVGAGI. With V trimmed by 5 bases and J by 3 bases, 4 bases remained unmatched. CDR3 protein: CASSTGTGKETQYF. In DNA, the CDR3 is TGTGCCAGCAGTACGGGGACAGGGAAAGAGACCCAGTACTTC.

The chain recombines TRBV27 with TRBJ2-3; perhaps D is TRBD1 or TRBD2 (5 bases each). Germline CDR1 and CDR2: MNHEY and SMNVEV (reference sequence). Trimming took off 3 bases at V and 2 bases at J, with 9 bases between the two ends. The CDR3 length is 14 residues. The CDR3 DNA follows: TGTGCCAGCAGTTTCCGGGACGACACAGATACGCAGTATTTT. It codes for CASSFRDDTDTQYF.

The genes are TRBV28 and TRBJ2-7; D remains ambiguous. V lost 4 bases to trimming and J lost 2 bases, with 21 bases between them. Germline-derived CDR1 and CDR2 are MDHEN and SYDVKM. The CDR3 length is 17 residues. As DNA, the CDR3 is TGTGCCAGCAGTTCTATCGGCGGCGGCTCCCCAACCTACGAGCAGTACTTC. Translated, it gives CASSSIGGGSPTYEQYF.

The table lists this clone with a count of one. CDR3: CASGQGVNYEQYF. The CDR3 coding sequence is TGTGCCAGCGGACAGGGGGTAAACTACGAGCAGTACTTC. The chain carries TRBV28 and TRBJ2-7; 10 positions match TRBD1. The CDR3 runs to 13 residues. V lost 8 bases and J lost 3; bases outside the gene matches: 4. From germline, CDR1 is MDHEN and CDR2 SYDVKM.